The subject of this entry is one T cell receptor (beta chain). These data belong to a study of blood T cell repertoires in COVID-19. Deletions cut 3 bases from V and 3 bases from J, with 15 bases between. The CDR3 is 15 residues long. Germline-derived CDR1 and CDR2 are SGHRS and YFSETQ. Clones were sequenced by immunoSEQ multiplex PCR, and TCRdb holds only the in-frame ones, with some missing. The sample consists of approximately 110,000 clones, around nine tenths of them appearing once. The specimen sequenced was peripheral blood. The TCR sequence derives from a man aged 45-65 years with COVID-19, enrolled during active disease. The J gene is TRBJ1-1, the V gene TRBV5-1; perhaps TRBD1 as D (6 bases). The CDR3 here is CASSSRLRGDTEAFF. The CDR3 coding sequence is TGCGCCAGCAGCTCGCGACTCAGGGGAGACACTGAAGCTTTCTTT. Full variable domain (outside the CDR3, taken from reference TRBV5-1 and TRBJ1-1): KAGVTQTPRYLIKTRGQQVTLSCSPISGHRSVSWYQQTPGQGLQFLFEYFSETQRNKGNFPGRFSGRQFSNSRSEMNVSTLELGDSALYLCASSSRLRGDTEAFFGQGTRLTVV.